These 21 T cell receptor beta chains share one sample of origin, sequenced in a study of shared clonotypes between healthy human individuals. CD45RO-negative, CCR7-selected cells formed the naive CD8 fraction, which excluded terminally differentiated effector memory CD45RA+ cells. Produced via immunoSEQ multiplex PCR; TCRdb's table is partial and in-frame only. The sample records about 2.1 million clones, about 93% being singletons. Sequenced input: naive CD8+ T cells from PBMCs. All receptors come from a man aged 18 to 30 in good health. Some clones in this sample may be carry-over from other donors' samples.

The chain employs TRBV10-1 and TRBJ2-7; 7 bases are shared with TRBD1. Trimming took 11 bases from V and 5 from J; bases not matched to a gene: 6. Germline values: CDR1 WNHNN, CDR2 SYGVQD (reference sequence). The CDR3 has 11 amino acids. The CDR3 sequence: CAGQGVHEQYF. Written as DNA, the CDR3 is TGCGCCGGGCAGGGGGTCCACGAGCAGTACTTC.

J is TRBJ2-7 and V is TRBV4-1, with 10 bases that match TRBD1. The CDR3 consists of 16 residues. Per germline, CDR1 MGHRA and CDR2 YSYEKL. The V gene end was trimmed by 5 bases and the J gene end by 2 bases; junction bases not matched to a gene: 9. CDR3 DNA: TGCGCCAGCAGCACCATCCGGGACAGGGGTACCTACGAGCAGTACTTC. Translation: CASSTIRDRGTYEQYF.

In DNA form, the CDR3 reads TGTGCCAGCAGTTTCCCCGGCGACTCGGACATCTTTACCGGGGAGCTGTTTTTT. This gives the protein CASSFPGDSDIFTGELFF. The chain employs TRBV28 and TRBJ2-2, with a possible D match to TRBD1 (5 bases). This CDR3 is built from 18 residues. V lost 3 bases to trimming and J lost 5 bases, with 22 bases between them. The germline V gene encodes CDR1 MDHEN and CDR2 SYDVKM.

To note about this clone: Other DNA sequences in this sample translate to the same CDR3. The V and J genes are TRBV5-6 and TRBJ2-7, with D unresolved. The CDR3 has 12 residues. Germline assignment: CDR1 SGHDT and CDR2 YYEEEE. V dropped 2 bases and J dropped 3 bases, with 6 bases sitting between them. The CDR3 loop is CASSLANYEQYF. The CDR3 coding sequence is TGTGCCAGCAGCTTAGCCAACTACGAGCAGTACTTC.

The gene calls are TRBV7-6 and TRBJ2-1, with 7 bases fitting TRBD2. Germline V gene sequence: CDR1 SGHVS, CDR2 FNYEAQ. The CDR3 is 16 residues long. The junction had 8 bases not matched to a gene; V was cut back by 1 base and J by 5 bases. CDR3 sequence (DNA): TGTGCCAGCAGCTTAGTTCGTCTAGCGGACAACAATGAGCAGTTCTTC. Translating it yields CASSLVRLADNNEQFF.

The V call is TRBV9, the J call TRBJ2-4; the D gene is possibly TRBD2 (6 bases). The CDR3 runs 15 residues. Per the germline V gene, CDR1 is SGDLS and CDR2 is YYNGEE. V shed 0 bases and J shed 2 bases, with 9 bases lying between them. Here the CDR3 reads CASSVGAGTKNIQYF. In DNA, the CDR3 is TGTGCCAGCAGCGTAGGGGCGGGGACCAAAAACATTCAGTACTTC.

This rearrangement joins TRBV9 to TRBJ2-6; weak D call: TRBD1 (5 bases). Per germline, CDR1 SGDLS and CDR2 YYNGEE. The V end lost 2 bases, the J end lost 0 bases, and 24 bases lay between the germline ends. This CDR3 is 21 amino acids long. The CDR3: CASSVVAPTGTPLSGANVLTF. The CDR3, as DNA: TGTGCCAGCAGCGTGGTTGCGCCTACAGGAACACCCCTCTCTGGGGCCAACGTCCTGACTTTC.

A remark on this clone: Other nucleotide sequences from this sample produce the same CDR3. CDR3 loop: CASSTGTGAYEQYF. The DNA of the CDR3 is TGTGCCAGCAGTACCGGGACAGGGGCCTACGAGCAGTACTTC. The V and J genes are TRBV27 and TRBJ2-7, with 10 bases lining up with TRBD1. V trimming: 5 bases; J trimming: 2 bases; junction bases outside the gene matches: 3. The CDR3 sequence is 14 residues long. Looked up from germline, CDR1 is MNHEY and CDR2 is SMNVEV (reference sequence).

This sequence joins TRBV10-3 and TRBJ2-7, with D unresolved. Germline V lookup: CDR1 ENHRY, CDR2 SYGVKD. CDR3 length: 15 residues. V lost 2 bases and J lost 2, with 13 bases in between. CDR3: CAISETAGAPYEQYF. CDR3 nucleotide sequence: TGTGCCATCAGTGAGACGGCAGGTGCCCCCTACGAGCAGTACTTC.

This clone has only a few counts. Other nucleotide sequences from this sample produce the same CDR3. The chain joins TRBV28 to TRBJ1-1; the D is unclear. Trimming cost V 5 bases and J 1 base, with 8 bases left between them. Germline CDR1 and CDR2: MDHEN and SYDVKM. The length of the CDR3 is 13 residues. The CDR3 loop reads CASSLLRNTEAFF. The CDR3 DNA sequence: TGTGCCAGCAGTCTTCTGAGGAACACTGAAGCTTTCTTT.

The chain links TRBV19 to TRBJ2-1; 13 bases are a match to TRBD2. The CDR3 is 15 amino acids. V gave up 3 bases and J gave up 4 bases; unmatched junction bases: 0. Looked up from germline, CDR1 is LNHDA and CDR2 is SQIVND (reference sequence). The CDR3 DNA sequence: TGTGCCAGTAGTATGGGACTAGCGGGATACAATGAGCAGTTCTTC. Encoded protein: CASSMGLAGYNEQFF.

The chain is built from TRBV7-9 and TRBJ1-4; D perhaps matches TRBD1 (5 bases). CDR3 length: 16 residues. Deletions cut 4 bases from V and 0 bases from J, with 12 bases between. Germline V gene data show CDR1 as SEHNR and CDR2 as FQNEAQ (reference sequence). CDR3 residues: CASSYGTAATNEKLFF. CDR3 coding DNA: TGTGCCAGCAGCTACGGGACCGCAGCAACTAATGAAAAACTGTTTTTT.

V and J are TRBV27 and TRBJ1-2, with 7 bases matching TRBD1. V was pared by 0 bases and J by 8 bases, with 12 bases of the junction left unmatched. Germline V CDR1 and CDR2: MNHEY, SMNVEV (reference sequence). CDR3 length: 16 residues. The CDR3 region is CASSLSIRQGTSGYTF. CDR3 DNA sequence: TGTGCCAGCAGTTTATCGATTCGACAGGGTACGTCCGGCTACACCTTC.

The chain employs TRBV5-1 and TRBJ1-1, with D unresolved. V lost 3 bases and J lost 1, with 10 bases in between. Germline V gene data show CDR1 as SGHRS and CDR2 as YFSETQ. The CDR3 covers 14 residues. The CDR3 DNA reads TGCGCCAGCAGCTCCGTCAGAGCGAACACTGAAGCTTTCTTT. Its translation: CASSSVRANTEAFF. Full variable domain (missing parts from reference TRBV5-1 and TRBJ1-1): KAGVTQTPRYLIKTRGQQVTLSCSPISGHRSVSWYQQTPGQGLQFLFEYFSETQRNKGNFPGRFSGRQFSNSRSEMNVSTLELGDSALYLCASSSVRANTEAFFGQGTRLTVV.

Remarks on this clone: Other nucleotide sequences from this sample produce the same CDR3. V is TRBV11-2 and J is TRBJ2-7; D is undetermined. Germline assignment: CDR1 SGHAT and CDR2 FQNNGV. V shed 4 bases and J shed 2 bases, with 3 bases lying between them. This CDR3 contains 11 residues. The CDR3 sequence: CASSWTYEQYF. The CDR3, as DNA: TGTGCCAGCAGCTGGACCTACGAGCAGTACTTC.

A few counts support this clone. The chain employs TRBV5-5 and TRBJ2-7, with 9 bases fitting TRBD1. The CDR3 length is 16 residues. Germline CDR1 SGHKS, CDR2 YYEKEE (reference sequence). V lost 1 base to trimming and J lost 5 bases; unmatched junction nucleotides: 10. Here the CDR3 reads CASSLSLRDRVHEQYF. DNA for the CDR3: TGTGCCAGCAGCTTGAGTCTCCGGGACAGGGTCCACGAGCAGTACTTC.

This chain links TRBV7-9 with TRBJ1-1; D call uncertain. The length of the CDR3 is 15 residues. Trimming left V 5 bases short and J 1 base short, with 14 bases between. Germline V CDR1 and CDR2: SEHNR, FQNEAQ (reference sequence). DNA for the CDR3: TGTGCCAGCAGCCTTTCGTCCCTCGGGAACACTGAAGCTTTCTTT. Translating gives CASSLSSLGNTEAFF.

Of note for this clone: The sample carries other DNA sequences with the same CDR3. The rearrangement uses TRBV27 and TRBJ2-7, with 9 bases aligning to TRBD1. V shed 4 bases and J 2 bases; nucleotides not matched to a gene: 3. This CDR3 spans 14 amino acids. In germline, CDR1 is MNHEY, CDR2 SMNVEV (reference sequence). The CDR3 nucleotides are TGTGCCAGCAGTTCGGGACAGGGCACCTACGAGCAGTACTTC. Translation: CASSSGQGTYEQYF.

CDR3 region: CASSRVTGLQETQYF. The CDR3 DNA is TGTGCCAGCAGTAGGGTGACAGGTCTCCAAGAGACCCAGTACTTC. V usage is TRBV27 and J usage is TRBJ2-5, with a possible D match to TRBD1 (6 bases). Trimming removed 5 bases from V and 1 base from J, with 14 bases in between. The CDR3 length is 15 residues. The germline V gene has CDR1 MNHEY and CDR2 SMNVEV (reference sequence).

This clone came up once. This chain links TRBV9 with TRBJ2-7; D possibly corresponds to TRBD1 (6 bases). Trimming left V 0 bases short and J 5 bases short, with 12 bases between. The germline gives CDR1 SGDLS, CDR2 YYNGEE. The CDR3 is 14 amino acids. CDR3 region: CASSVGPGTNEQYF. CDR3 nucleotide sequence: TGTGCCAGCAGCGTAGGCCCAGGGACAAACGAGCAGTACTTC.

The chain carries TRBV18 and TRBJ2-7, with 7 bases fitting TRBD2. The CDR3 loop spans 14 amino acids. V lost 4 bases, J lost 1 base, and 4 bases stayed unmatched. The germline CDR1 and CDR2 sequences are KGHSH and LQKENI. The CDR3 sequence: CASSLAGESYEQYF. The CDR3, as DNA: TGTGCCAGCTCACTCGCGGGAGAGTCCTACGAGCAGTACTTC.